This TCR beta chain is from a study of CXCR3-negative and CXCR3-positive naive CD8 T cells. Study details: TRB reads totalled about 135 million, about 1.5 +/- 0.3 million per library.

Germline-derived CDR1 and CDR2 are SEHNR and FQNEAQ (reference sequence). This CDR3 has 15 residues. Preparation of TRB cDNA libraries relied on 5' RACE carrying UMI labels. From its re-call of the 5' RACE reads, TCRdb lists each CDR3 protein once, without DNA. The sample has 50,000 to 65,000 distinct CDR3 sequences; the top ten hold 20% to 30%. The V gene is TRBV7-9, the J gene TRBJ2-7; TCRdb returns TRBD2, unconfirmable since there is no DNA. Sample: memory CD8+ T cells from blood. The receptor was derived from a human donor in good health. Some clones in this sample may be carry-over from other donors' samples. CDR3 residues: CASSPGTSWLYEQYF.